The rows below give T cell receptor beta chains drawn from one sample of a study of cytomegalovirus exposure and HLA in healthy donors. Libraries were prepared by immunoSEQ multiplex PCR; TCRdb keeps only in-frame clonotypes and omits some of them. The profile shows 150,000 to 200,000 clones, 65% to 85% of them singletons. Sequencing was done on a sample of PBMCs. Receptors were obtained from a woman between 45 and 60 years old in good health and CMV-seropositive. CDR3s include the opening cysteine and the closing phenylalanine or tryptophan. The D gene is left open where the match is weak. Clone size is given for some rows only: seen once, a few or many times, or a class if the clone is expanded.

V,size,J,D,CDR3,DNA
TRBV15,NA,TRBJ2-7,NA,CATSSHLGRGYEQYF,TGTGCCACCAGCTCTCACTTGGGCAGGGGATACGAGCAGTACTTC
TRBV2,NA,TRBJ1-2,TRBD1,CASITTGEYGYTF,TGTGCCAGCATTACAACAGGGGAGTATGGCTACACCTTC
TRBV7-2,NA,TRBJ2-3,NA,CASSPRGGNTDTQYF,TGTGCCAGCAGCCCGCGAGGGGGTAACACAGATACGCAGTATTTT
TRBV5-4,NA,TRBJ2-2,TRBD2,CASSLGREGTGELFF,TGTGCCAGCAGCTTGGGCCGGGAGGGTACCGGGGAGCTGTTTTTT
TRBV11-2,NA,TRBJ2-7,TRBD2,CATSSGTGEREQYF,TGTGCCACCTCAAGCGGGACTGGGGAGAGGGAGCAGTACTTC
TRBV30,NA,TRBJ2-6,NA,CAWSVVGAHSGANGLTF,TGTGCCTGGAGTGTGGTAGGGGCCCACTCTGGGGCCAACGGCCTGACTTTC
TRBV9,once,TRBJ2-5,NA,CASSEGGQAETQYF,TGTGCCAGCAGCGAGGGGGGGCAGGCAGAGACCCAGTACTTC
TRBV19,NA,TRBJ2-1,NA,CASSTSPGDNEQFF,TGTGCCAGTAGTACCAGCCCGGGGGACAATGAGCAGTTCTTC
TRBV29-1,NA,TRBJ1-1,NA,CSGTEAKNTEAFF,TGCAGCGGGACAGAAGCCAAGAACACTGAAGCTTTCTTT
TRBV19,NA,TRBJ2-5,NA,CASSIAARGETQYF,TGTGCCAGTAGTATAGCTGCCAGGGGAGAGACCCAGTACTTC
TRBV11-2,NA,TRBJ2-7,TRBD2,CASSTGSGRGYEQYF,TGTGCCAGCAGCACGGGGAGCGGGAGGGGGTACGAGCAGTACTTC
TRBV25-1,NA,TRBJ1-2,TRBD1,CASSDTGGSYGYTF,TGTGCCAGCAGTGACACAGGGGGCAGCTATGGCTACACCTTC
TRBV6-1,NA,TRBJ1-3,NA,CASRTSSSGNTIYF,TGTGCCAGCAGGACAAGCAGCTCTGGAAACACCATATATTTT
TRBV30,once,TRBJ2-5,NA,CAWSVGLAETQYF,TGTGCCTGGAGTGTAGGGCTAGCGGAGACCCAGTACTTC
TRBV5-1,NA,TRBJ2-2,NA,CASSFRGTSNTGELFF,TGCGCCAGCAGCTTTAGGGGGACGTCGAACACCGGGGAGCTGTTTTTT
TRBV4-3,NA,TRBJ2-1,NA,CASSQARAFNEQFF,TGCGCCAGCAGCCAAGCCAGGGCGTTCAATGAGCAGTTCTTC
TRBV11-3,NA,TRBJ2-1,TRBD1,CASSDGQGATSYNEQFF,TGTGCCAGCAGCGACGGACAGGGGGCGACATCCTACAATGAGCAGTTCTTC
TRBV6-1,NA,TRBJ2-7,NA,CASRGGAPDYEQYF,TGTGCCAGCAGAGGAGGGGCCCCCGATTACGAGCAGTACTTC
TRBV19,NA,TRBJ1-1,TRBD1,CASSQQGTNTEAFF,TGTGCCAGCTCGCAACAGGGGACGAACACTGAAGCTTTCTTT
TRBV28,NA,TRBJ1-2,NA,CASTKQGPRYGYTF,TGTGCCAGCACTAAACAGGGACCACGCTATGGCTACACCTTC
TRBV28,NA,TRBJ1-5,TRBD1,CASSLSGQYSNQPQHF,TGTGCCAGCAGTTTATCGGGACAGTATAGCAATCAGCCCCAGCATTTT
TRBV6-5,NA,TRBJ2-1,NA,CASSYPGNYNEQFF,TGTGCCAGCAGTTATCCCGGGAATTACAATGAGCAGTTCTTC
TRBV19,NA,TRBJ2-6,NA,CASSGPGHRSSGANVLTF,TGTGCCAGTAGTGGACCGGGACACCGGTCTTCTGGGGCCAACGTCCTGACTTTC
TRBV7-2,NA,TRBJ2-4,NA,CASSLALTWAGPTSKENIQYF,TGTGCCAGCAGCTTAGCGCTAACGTGGGCGGGACCGACCTCAAAGGAAAACATTCAGTACTTC
TRBV7-9,few,TRBJ1-2,NA,CASSSWDKLMARGYTF,TGTGCCAGCAGCTCCTGGGACAAACTGATGGCCCGTGGCTACACCTTC
TRBV7-2,NA,TRBJ2-1,TRBD2,CASSPFVSGGYNEQFF,TGTGCCAGCAGCCCTTTTGTTAGCGGGGGGTACAATGAGCAGTTCTTC
TRBV12-5,NA,TRBJ1-2,TRBD1,CASGLVGGGGYTF,TGTGCTAGTGGTTTGGTAGGAGGGGGCGGCTACACCTTC
TRBV6-6,NA,TRBJ2-4,NA,CASSRGGIAKNIQYF,TGTGCCAGCAGCCGAGGGGGTATAGCCAAAAACATTCAGTACTTC
TRBV6-5,NA,TRBJ2-7,NA,CASRDGISYEQYF,TGTGCCAGCAGGGACGGGATTTCCTACGAGCAGTACTTC
TRBV5-8,NA,TRBJ1-2,NA,CASSWGGPTNYGYTF,TGTGCCAGCAGCTGGGGAGGGCCCACTAACTATGGCTACACCTTC
TRBV12-5,NA,TRBJ1-1,NA,CASRRVIGNTEAFF,TGTGCTAGTCGCCGGGTGATAGGGAACACTGAAGCTTTCTTT
TRBV2,NA,TRBJ2-6,TRBD1,CASRETGGVRGANGLTF,TGTGCCAGCAGAGAAACAGGGGGCGTGAGAGGGGCCAACGGCCTGACTTTC
TRBV19,NA,TRBJ2-3,NA,CASSLTRTSTDTQYF,TGTGCCAGTAGCCTCACTAGAACTAGCACAGATACGCAGTATTTT
TRBV5-1,NA,TRBJ2-2,NA,CASSLGPGQNTGELFF,TGCGCCAGCAGCTTGGGACCGGGACAGAACACCGGGGAGCTGTTTTTT
TRBV6-5,NA,TRBJ1-6,TRBD1,CASSLLGTGESPLHF,TGTGCCAGCAGTCTACTTGGGACAGGGGAGTCACCCCTCCACTTT
TRBV7-3,NA,TRBJ2-1,TRBD2,CASSYSSGIYNEQFF,TGTGCCAGCAGCTACTCTAGCGGGATTTACAATGAGCAGTTCTTC
TRBV27,NA,TRBJ1-1,TRBD1,CASSIDPGQGSTEAFF,TGTGCCAGCAGTATCGACCCGGGACAGGGGTCCACTGAAGCTTTCTTT
TRBV7-2,NA,TRBJ2-7,NA,CASSFRRGNEQYF,TGTGCCAGCAGCTTTCGACGGGGGAACGAGCAGTACTTC
TRBV6-1,few,TRBJ2-1,TRBD2,CASSDLPGTSGGNEQFF,TGTGCCAGCAGTGATTTGCCCGGGACTAGCGGGGGCAATGAGCAGTTCTTC
TRBV7-2,NA,TRBJ2-7,NA,CASSWEGGGLGEQYF,TGTGCCAGCAGCTGGGAAGGGGGGGGCCTCGGCGAGCAGTACTTC
TRBV28,NA,TRBJ2-2,TRBD1,CASSPGTGVGGELFF,TGTGCCAGCAGTCCAGGGACAGGGGTCGGCGGGGAGCTGTTTTTT
TRBV4-1,NA,TRBJ1-4,TRBD1,CASSQVQGTSTNEKLFF,TGCGCCAGCAGCCAAGTACAGGGGACGTCAACTAATGAAAAACTGTTTTTT
TRBV5-6,NA,TRBJ2-1,NA,CASSLDLGGGEQFF,TGTGCCAGCAGCTTGGATCTCGGGGGAGGAGAGCAGTTCTTC
TRBV10-3,NA,TRBJ2-3,TRBD2,CAISESQRGHPSTDTQYF,TGTGCCATCAGTGAGTCCCAGCGGGGCCACCCTAGCACAGATACGCAGTATTTT
TRBV2,NA,TRBJ2-1,TRBD2,CASTSIGPAGDEQFF,TGTGCCAGCACTTCAATAGGGCCGGCGGGGGATGAGCAGTTCTTC
TRBV27,NA,TRBJ1-4,NA,CASSNQATNEKLFF,TGTGCCAGCAGTAACCAGGCAACTAATGAAAAACTGTTTTTT
TRBV19,few,TRBJ1-1,TRBD1,CASSIGQGYTEAFF,TGTGCCAGTAGTATTGGACAGGGCTACACTGAAGCTTTCTTT
TRBV11-2,few,TRBJ2-5,TRBD2,CASSLSPSGAKETQYF,TGTGCCAGCAGCTTAAGTCCTAGCGGAGCTAAAGAGACCCAGTACTTC
TRBV5-1,NA,TRBJ1-1,NA,CASSYQGNTEAFF,TGCGCCAGCAGTTATCAGGGGAACACTGAAGCTTTCTTT
TRBV15,NA,TRBJ1-5,NA,CATSRGRPSGYSNQPQHF,TGTGCCACCAGCAGAGGTCGGCCGTCGGGGTATAGCAATCAGCCCCAGCATTTT
TRBV6-5,NA,TRBJ1-3,NA,CASSEVAAQYF,TGTGCCAGCAGTGAGGTGGCAGCCCAGTATTTT
TRBV7-9,NA,TRBJ2-7,NA,CASSLAANYEQYF,TGTGCCAGCAGCTTAGCGGCCAACTACGAGCAGTACTTC
TRBV2,NA,TRBJ2-5,TRBD2,CASSGLAGVETQYF,TGTGCCAGCAGTGGACTAGCGGGGGTAGAGACCCAGTACTTC
TRBV5-4,NA,TRBJ2-3,NA,CAGSASAEADTQYF,TGTGCTGGTTCAGCGTCGGCAGAAGCAGATACGCAGTATTTT
TRBV5-1,few,TRBJ2-7,NA,CASSLEGAGREQYF,TGCGCCAGCAGCTTGGAAGGTGCGGGACGCGAGCAGTACTTC